A single sample gave rise to the 16 T cell receptor beta chains below, sequenced in a study of cytomegalovirus exposure and HLA in healthy donors. Researchers ran the PCR with 60 Vbeta and 13 Jbeta primers. Generated by immunoSEQ multiplex PCR, the TCRdb table keeps only in-frame clones and is missing some. This sample has 150,000 to 200,000 clones, with approximately 80% found just once. Sequencing used PBMCs. These receptors were taken from a woman in her twenties or thirties in good health and CMV-seropositive.

This clone came up once. The gene calls are TRBV11-1 and TRBJ2-7; the match to TRBD1 covers 9 bases. The V gene's germline CDR1 is SGHAT and CDR2 FQDESV (reference sequence). The CDR3 is 15 amino acids. The V gene end was trimmed by 4 bases and the J gene end by 7 bases; junction bases not matched to a gene: 11. DNA for the CDR3: TGTGCCAGCAGCTCCGGACAGGGGCCCAGGGGGGAGCAGTACTTC. It specifies CASSSGQGPRGEQYF.

The gene calls are TRBV29-1 and TRBJ1-5, with a tentative D call TRBD1 (5 bases). The CDR3 length is 14 residues. Trimming pared 4 bases from V and 3 bases from J, leaving 13 bases between. The germline V gene has CDR1 SQVTM and CDR2 ANQGSEA. In DNA form, the CDR3 reads TGCAGCGTTGGGGAGGGGTCCGCCAATCAGCCCCAGCATTTT. This gives the protein CSVGEGSANQPQHF.

The chain links TRBV25-1 to TRBJ1-3; perhaps TRBD1 as D (5 bases). Trimming left V 1 base short and J 2 bases short, with 9 bases between. The CDR3 totals 15 residues. CDR1 MGHDK and CDR2 SYGVNS come from the germline V gene. CDR3 region: CASSELGTAGNTIYF. The CDR3, as DNA: TGTGCCAGCAGTGAATTGGGGACTGCTGGAAACACCATATATTTT. The complete variable domain, with remaining parts taken from reference TRBV25-1 and TRBJ1-3, reads EADIYQTPRYLVIGTGKKITLECSQTMGHDKMYWYQQDPGMELHLIHYSYGVNSTEKGDLSSESTVSRIRTEHFPLTLESARPSHTSQYLCASSELGTAGNTIYFGEGSWLTVV.

This clone was observed a handful of times. This chain uses TRBV6-4 with TRBJ1-6; tentatively, D is TRBD1 (5 bases). Germline V CDR1 and CDR2: MRHNA, SNTAGT. The V gene lost 4 bases and the J gene lost 10 bases, with 14 bases spanning the gap. The length of the CDR3 is 14 residues. The CDR3 protein is CASSGGRVRSPLHF. The CDR3 DNA reads as TGTGCCAGCAGTGGGGGCAGGGTCAGGTCACCCCTCCACTTT.

The gene calls are TRBV27 and TRBJ1-2; TRBD1 matches at 7 bases. The V gene end was trimmed by 4 bases and the J gene end by 8 bases; junction bases not matched to a gene: 10. The V gene's germline CDR1 is MNHEY and CDR2 SMNVEV (reference sequence). This CDR3 contains 14 residues. CDR3 in DNA: TGTGCCAGCAGTTCCGCAAAAGGGGGCAGGGGCTACACCTTC. This codes for CASSSAKGGRGYTF.

This rearrangement joins TRBV7-2 to TRBJ1-1, with 9 bases fitting TRBD1. There are 14 residues in the CDR3. J was trimmed by 5 bases and V by 5 bases; bases with no gene match: 6. The V gene's germline CDR1 is SGHTA and CDR2 FQGNSA. The CDR3 DNA sequence: TGTGCCAGCAGCCCACACAGGGGGCAGACTGAAGCTTTCTTT. Translating it yields CASSPHRGQTEAFF.

The gene calls are TRBV9 and TRBJ2-3; weak D call: TRBD2 (5 bases). The CDR3 sequence is 13 residues long. Germline V lookup: CDR1 SGDLS, CDR2 YYNGEE. V lost 0 bases to trimming and J lost 8 bases, with 10 bases between them. The CDR3, as DNA: TGTGCCAGCAGCGTAGGGAACGAGGGTACGCAGTATTTT. This translates into CASSVGNEGTQYF.

This chain links TRBV6-6 with TRBJ1-2; 7 bases match TRBD1. CDR1 is MNHNY and CDR2 is SVGAGI in the germline V gene (reference sequence). V gave up 1 base and J gave up 2 bases; unmatched junction bases: 7. This CDR3 is built from 16 residues. The CDR3 loop is CASSYLRGRGNYGYTF. CDR3 nucleotide sequence: TGTGCCAGCAGTTACTTGAGGGGGCGCGGCAACTATGGCTACACCTTC.

V is TRBV7-9 and J is TRBJ1-2; 7 bases map to TRBD1. The germline gives CDR1 SEHNR, CDR2 FQNEAQ (reference sequence). Unmatched junction bases numbered 5, after V lost 7 bases and J lost 0 bases. The CDR3 has 14 amino acids. Here the CDR3 reads CASTSTGTNYGYTF. CDR3 DNA sequence: TGTGCCAGCACCTCGACAGGGACTAACTATGGCTACACCTTC.

This chain joins TRBV30 and TRBJ2-3; D remains ambiguous. CDR1 and CDR2 from the germline V gene are GTSNPN and SVGIG (reference sequence). The CDR3 loop spans 17 amino acids. V lost 0 bases and J 1 base, leaving 17 bases between the germline ends. The CDR3 here is CAWSVGAPVLRTDTQYF. In DNA, the CDR3 is TGTGCCTGGAGTGTTGGTGCCCCGGTGCTGCGCACAGATACGCAGTATTTT.

The chain employs TRBV5-1 and TRBJ2-2; D is perhaps TRBD2 (5 bases). The germline V gene has CDR1 SGHRS and CDR2 YFSETQ. The CDR3 runs 15 residues. V was pared by 0 bases and J by 5 bases, with 11 bases between. CDR3 sequence reads: CASSLEGLLTGELFF. CDR3 nucleotides: TGCGCCAGCAGCTTGGAAGGACTGCTAACCGGGGAGCTGTTTTTT. Drawing the rest from reference TRBV5-1 and TRBJ2-2, the complete variable domain is KAGVTQTPRYLIKTRGQQVTLSCSPISGHRSVSWYQQTPGQGLQFLFEYFSETQRNKGNFPGRFSGRQFSNSRSEMNVSTLELGDSALYLCASSLEGLLTGELFFGEGSRLTVL.

The J gene is TRBJ1-2, the V gene TRBV7-3; D gene uncertain. The V end lost 5 bases, the J end lost 4 bases, and 11 bases lay between the germline ends. This CDR3 is built from 13 residues. Per the germline V gene, CDR1 is SGHTA and CDR2 is FQGTGA. The CDR3 region is CASSLDGSYGYTF. The CDR3 DNA is TGTGCCAGCAGCCTAGACGGCTCCTATGGCTACACCTTC.

CDR3 sequence: CASSYTAGTGANVLTF. CDR3 nucleotides: TGTGCCAGCAGTTACACGGCAGGGACTGGGGCCAACGTCCTGACTTTC. The J gene is TRBJ2-6, the V gene TRBV6-5; the D gene is possibly TRBD1 (5 bases). Trimming took 2 bases from V and 2 from J, leaving 10 bases between them. CDR3 length equals 16 residues. Germline loops: CDR1 MNHEY, CDR2 SVGAGI.

The chain links TRBV30 to TRBJ1-2; the D gene is possibly TRBD1 (6 bases). This CDR3 is built from 13 residues. Germline-derived CDR1 and CDR2 are GTSNPN and SVGIG (reference sequence). V lost 2 bases, J lost 7 bases, and 14 bases lay in between. This CDR3 is CAWSNSGASGYTF. The CDR3 coding sequence is TGTGCCTGGAGTAATTCAGGGGCTTCTGGCTACACCTTC.

This chain uses TRBV7-2 with TRBJ2-7; the D gene is possibly TRBD1 (6 bases). This CDR3 is 14 amino acids long. V lost 2 bases to trimming and J lost 6 bases, with 14 bases between them. Germline loops: CDR1 SGHTA, CDR2 FQGNSA. The CDR3 is CASSLKPRGGEQYF. The CDR3 nucleotides are TGTGCCAGCAGCTTAAAGCCCAGAGGGGGCGAGCAGTACTTC.

The chain carries TRBV7-2 and TRBJ2-5; 12 positions match TRBD2. The ends lost 3 bases at V and 6 bases at J; junction bases unmatched: 8. The CDR3 totals 16 residues. The germline CDR1 and CDR2 sequences are SGHTA and FQGNSA. The CDR3 nucleotides are TGTGCCAGCAGCTTTTCTAGCGGGGGGGCCAGGAAGACCCAGTACTTC. It specifies CASSFSSGGARKTQYF.